A single T cell receptor beta chain is shown here with its context. Its antigen is currently unknown. This sample is drawn from a study of cytomegalovirus exposure and HLA in healthy donors. Germline-derived CDR1 and CDR2 are SGHRS and YFSETQ. Losses at the gene ends were 1 base for V and 12 bases for J; bases not matched to a gene: 5. CDR3 length: 12 residues. PCR primers comprised 60 Vbeta and 13 Jbeta primers. Clones were sequenced by immunoSEQ multiplex PCR, and TCRdb holds only the in-frame ones, with some missing. The table shows about 120,000 clones, with around 79% occurring only once. Study findings and constraints: A list of 150 or so TCR beta chains associated with cytomegalovirus was given. Excluded: some indistinguishable V segments such as TRBV6-2 and TRBV6-3. A later analysis found that most CMV-associated TCR beta chains appeared HLA-restricted. Three CMV-associated chains were confirmed in vitro to be specific for CMV antigens.

The chain joins TRBV5-1 to TRBJ1-1; 8 bases align to TRBD1. Sequencing was done on a sample of PBMCs. The source of this sequence is a woman under 30 in good health and CMV-seronegative. The CDR3: CASSLQGALTFF. CDR3 nucleotide sequence: TGCGCCAGCAGCTTGCAGGGGGCTCTTACTTTCTTT.